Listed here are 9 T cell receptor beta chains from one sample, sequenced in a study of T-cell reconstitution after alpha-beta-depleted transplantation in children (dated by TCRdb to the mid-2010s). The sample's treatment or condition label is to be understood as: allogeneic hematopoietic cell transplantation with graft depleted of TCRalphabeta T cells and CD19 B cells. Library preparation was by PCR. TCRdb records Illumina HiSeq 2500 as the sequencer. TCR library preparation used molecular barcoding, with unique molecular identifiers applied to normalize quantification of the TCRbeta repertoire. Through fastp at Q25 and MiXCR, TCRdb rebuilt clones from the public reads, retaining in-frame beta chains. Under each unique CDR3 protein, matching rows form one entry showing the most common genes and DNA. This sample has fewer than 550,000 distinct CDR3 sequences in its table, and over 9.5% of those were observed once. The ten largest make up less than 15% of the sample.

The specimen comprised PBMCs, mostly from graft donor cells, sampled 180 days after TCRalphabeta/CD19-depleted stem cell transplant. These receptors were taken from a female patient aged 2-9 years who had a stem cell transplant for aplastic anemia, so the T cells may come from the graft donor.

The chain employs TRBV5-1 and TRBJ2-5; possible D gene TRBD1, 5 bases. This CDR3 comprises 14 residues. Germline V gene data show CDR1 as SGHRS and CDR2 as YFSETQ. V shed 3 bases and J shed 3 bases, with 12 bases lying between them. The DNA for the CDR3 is TGCGCCAGCAGCTCAAAGACAGCAAAAGAGACCCAGTACTTC. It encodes CASSSKTAKETQYF.

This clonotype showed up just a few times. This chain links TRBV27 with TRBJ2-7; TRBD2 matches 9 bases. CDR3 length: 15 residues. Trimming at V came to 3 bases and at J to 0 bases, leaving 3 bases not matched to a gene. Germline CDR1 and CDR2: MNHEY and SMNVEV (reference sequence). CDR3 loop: CASSLAGGVSYEQYF. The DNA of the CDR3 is TGTGCCAGCAGTTTGGCGGGAGGGGTCTCCTACGAGCAGTACTTC.

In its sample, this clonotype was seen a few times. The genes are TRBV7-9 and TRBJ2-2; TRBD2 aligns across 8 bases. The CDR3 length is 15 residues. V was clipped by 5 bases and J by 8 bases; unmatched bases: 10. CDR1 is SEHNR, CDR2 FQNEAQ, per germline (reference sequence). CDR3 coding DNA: TGTGCCAGCAGCCTTGGACTAGCCCCCTTTGGGGAGCTGTTTTTT. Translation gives CASSLGLAPFGELFF.

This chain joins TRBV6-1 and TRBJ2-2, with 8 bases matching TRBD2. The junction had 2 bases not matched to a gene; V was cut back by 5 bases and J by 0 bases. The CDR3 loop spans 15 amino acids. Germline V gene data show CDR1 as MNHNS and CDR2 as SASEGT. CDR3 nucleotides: TGTGCCAGCAGTAGGGGACTAGCGAACACCGGGGAGCTGTTTTTT. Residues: CASSRGLANTGELFF.

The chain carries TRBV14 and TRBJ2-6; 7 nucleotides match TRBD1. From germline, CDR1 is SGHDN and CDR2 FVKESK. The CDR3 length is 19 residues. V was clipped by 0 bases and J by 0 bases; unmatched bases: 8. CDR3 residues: CASSQDRTGPYSGANVLTF. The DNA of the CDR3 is TGTGCCAGCAGCCAAGATCGGACAGGTCCTTACTCTGGGGCCAACGTCCTGACTTTC.

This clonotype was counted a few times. Written as DNA, the CDR3 is TGTGCCAGCAGTAGTCTTGGGACTCTAGGTACCGATGAGCAGTTCTTC. It specifies CASSSLGTLGTDEQFF. The chain uses TRBV27 and TRBJ2-1; a possible D gene is TRBD2 (6 bases). Trimming pared 5 bases from V and 8 bases from J, leaving 22 bases between. Germline V CDR1 and CDR2: MNHEY, SMNVEV (reference sequence). There are 16 residues in the CDR3.

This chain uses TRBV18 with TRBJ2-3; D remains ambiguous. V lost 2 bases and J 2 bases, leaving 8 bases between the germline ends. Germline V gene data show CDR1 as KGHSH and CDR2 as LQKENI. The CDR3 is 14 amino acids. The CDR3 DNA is TGTGCCAGCTCACCAAAGCCACCCACAGATACGCAGTATTTT. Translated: CASSPKPPTDTQYF.

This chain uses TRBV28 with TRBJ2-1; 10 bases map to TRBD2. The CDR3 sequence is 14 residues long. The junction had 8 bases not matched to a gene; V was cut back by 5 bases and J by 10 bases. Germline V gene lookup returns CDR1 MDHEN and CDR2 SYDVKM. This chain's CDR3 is CASSRTSGEGEQFF. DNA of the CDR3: TGTGCCAGCAGTCGGACTAGCGGAGAAGGGGAGCAGTTCTTC.

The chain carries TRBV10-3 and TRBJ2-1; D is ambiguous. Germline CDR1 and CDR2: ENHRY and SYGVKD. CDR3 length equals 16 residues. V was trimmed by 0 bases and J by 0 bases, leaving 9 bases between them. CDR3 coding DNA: TGTGCCATCAGTGAGTCGACGGATAGCTCCTACAATGAGCAGTTCTTC. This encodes CAISESTDSSYNEQFF.